This entry describes one TCR beta chain. The data belong to a study of cytotoxic CD8 clonotypes in ibrutinib-treated CLL. PBMCs that had been cryopreserved were the source of approximately 2 micrograms of genomic DNA for TCR beta libraries. Only in-frame clones appear in the TCRdb table, and some are missing; sequencing was by immunoSEQ multiplex PCR. The repertoire includes about 140,000 clones, about 70% of them detected once, and 4.5% to 6.5% sits in the top ten. The TCR sequence derives from a human donor with chronic lymphocytic leukemia. Sequencing was performed on PBMCs, taken after 24 months of ibrutinib treatment.

CDR3 sequence reads: CASTSGGAGQPQHF. The CDR3 coding sequence is TGTGCCAGCACCTCGGGGGGGGCGGGCCAGCCCCAGCATTTT. The chain joins TRBV7-2 to TRBJ1-5; a possible D gene is TRBD1 (6 bases). Germline-derived CDR1 and CDR2 are SGHTA and FQGNSA. Between the trimmed V and J ends, which lost 7 bases and 7 bases, there was a span of 17 bases. The CDR3 is 14 residues long.